The 10 T cell receptor beta chains given below trace back to one sample, sequenced in a study of cytomegalovirus exposure and HLA in healthy donors. The PCR employed 60 Vbeta primers together with 13 Jbeta primers. Data came from immunoSEQ multiplex PCR; TCRdb stores just in-frame clones and leaves some out. Among approximately 69,000 clones listed, roughly 74% were seen once. Sequenced input: PBMCs. The receptors here all came from a woman in her 30s in good health and CMV-seropositive.

This rearrangement joins TRBV6-5 to TRBJ1-3, with no clear D. Germline loops: CDR1 MNHEY, CDR2 SVGAGI. The V gene lost 6 bases and the J gene lost 4 bases, with 16 bases spanning the gap. The CDR3 is 15 amino acids. CDR3: CASRIDGDGGNTIYF. The CDR3 nucleotides are TGTGCCAGCAGAATCGACGGAGACGGAGGAAACACCATATATTTT.

The rearrangement links TRBV19 to TRBJ1-2, with D perhaps TRBD1 (5 bases). The CDR3 length is 12 residues. The germline V gene encodes CDR1 LNHDA and CDR2 SQIVND (reference sequence). Between the trimmed V and J ends, which lost 5 bases and 8 bases, there was a span of 12 bases. The CDR3 DNA reads as TGTGCCAGTAGTCCCCTGGGGCTGGGCTACACCTTC. Translation: CASSPLGLGYTF.

V and J are TRBV6-6 and TRBJ1-4, with D possibly matching TRBD1 (5 bases). CDR3 length: 15 amino acids. V lost 0 bases and J lost 1, with 6 bases in between. The V gene's germline CDR1 is MNHNY and CDR2 SVGAGI (reference sequence). The CDR3 loop reads CASSYSGGTNEKLFF. In DNA form, the CDR3 reads TGTGCCAGCAGTTACTCGGGGGGAACTAATGAAAAACTGTTTTTT.

A few counts support this clone. The rearrangement joins TRBV7-3 to TRBJ2-1, with unresolved D. Looked up from germline, CDR1 is SGHTA and CDR2 is FQGTGA. There are 12 residues in the CDR3. V shed 5 bases and J shed 8 bases, with 10 bases lying between them. CDR3 amino acids: CASSHGHDEQFF. The CDR3 bases are TGTGCCAGCAGCCACGGTCATGATGAGCAGTTCTTC. The full variable domain, with the rest looked up from reference TRBV7-3 and TRBJ2-1, is GAGVSQTPSNKVTEKGKYVELRCDPISGHTALYWYRQSLGQGPEFLIYFQGTGAADDSGLPNDRFFAVRPEGSVSTLKIQRTERGDSAVYLCASSHGHDEQFFGPGTRLTVL.

This clone appeared a few times. The gene calls are TRBV20-1 and TRBJ1-2, with TRBD1 identical over 7 bases. The germline V gene encodes CDR1 DFQATT and CDR2 SNEGSKA (reference sequence). V was clipped by 6 bases and J by 7 bases; unmatched bases: 5. CDR3 length: 11 residues. As DNA, the CDR3 is TGCAGTGCAAAGGGGGCGGTTGGCTACACCTTC. Protein product: CSAKGAVGYTF.

This chain connects TRBV5-1 to TRBJ2-7; D is undetermined. Germline CDR1 SGHRS, CDR2 YFSETQ. The CDR3 runs 17 residues. V lost 0 bases, J lost 3 bases, and 19 bases lay in between. CDR3 DNA sequence: TGCGCCAGCAGCTTGGAGGCTGATTGGAGAGTCCACTACGAGCAGTACTTC. This translates into CASSLEADWRVHYEQYF.

The genes are TRBV10-3 and TRBJ2-7, with D perhaps matching TRBD2 (6 bases). Germline CDR1 ENHRY, CDR2 SYGVKD. This CDR3 is built from 14 residues. Trimming took 3 bases from V and 5 from J, leaving 14 bases between them. The CDR3 loop reads CAISEGGLGHEQYF. In DNA, the CDR3 is TGTGCCATCAGTGAAGGAGGGCTCGGCCACGAGCAGTACTTC.

This chain links TRBV27 with TRBJ2-1; D is perhaps TRBD1 (6 bases). Trimming took off 3 bases at V and 1 base at J, with 7 bases between the two ends. CDR3 length: 14 residues. In germline, CDR1 is MNHEY, CDR2 SMNVEV (reference sequence). CDR3 in amino acids: CASSFQGSYNEQFF. The CDR3 DNA sequence: TGTGCCAGCAGTTTCCAGGGGTCCTACAATGAGCAGTTCTTC.

This clone appeared many times. The V gene is TRBV7-2, the J gene TRBJ2-4, with D maybe TRBD2 (5 bases). Per germline, CDR1 SGHTA and CDR2 FQGNSA. Trimming left V 2 bases short and J 1 base short, with 15 bases between. This CDR3 is 17 amino acids long. The CDR3 nucleotides are TGTGCCAGCAGCTTAAGTCCTGGCGGGTACGCCAAAAACATTCAGTACTTC. Encoded protein: CASSLSPGGYAKNIQYF.

This clone was found a few times. This chain uses TRBV29-1 with TRBJ2-3; 10 nucleotides match TRBD2. CDR1 is SQVTM, CDR2 ANQGSEA, per germline. The ends lost 4 bases at V and 4 bases at J; junction bases unmatched: 11. CDR3 length equals 16 residues. CDR3 region: CSVVGQAGGSADTQYF. CDR3 nucleotide sequence: TGCAGCGTTGTTGGGCAAGCGGGAGGGAGCGCAGATACGCAGTATTTT.